The rows below give T cell receptor beta chains drawn from one sample of a study of blood T cells in healthy people across ages. TCRdb recomputed calls from the 5' RACE reads with MiXCR, one row per CDR3 protein. Seen here are around 1,500,000 distinct CDR3 sequences, 40% to 50% observed once, and the top ten hold 7% to 9%. Sequences were obtained from blood. The receptors stem from a woman between 18 and 29 years old in good health. Both conserved end residues are part of each CDR3. The D gene is left open where the match is weak. The size of a clone is reported for some rows only, either as once, few or many, or as a class for expanded clones.

cdr3_nt	cdr3_aa	d_call	j_call	v_call	clone_size
TGCGCCAGCAGCCCGCACATGGGGACAGGACCCACAGATACGCAGTATTTT	CASSPHMGTGPTDTQYF	TRBD1	TRBJ2-3	TRBV4-1	few
TGTGCCAGCAGTGAAGGGACAGGGATGAACACTGAAGCTTTCTTT	CASSEGTGMNTEAFF	TRBD1	TRBJ1-1	TRBV2	NA
TGCAGTGCTAGAGGCTGGTCTGGGACGGACTATGGCTACACCTTC	CSARGWSGTDYGYTF	NA	TRBJ1-2	TRBV20-1	few
TGTGCCAGCTCATCCCATGGCTCCCCCTACGAGCAGTACTTC	CASSSHGSPYEQYF	NA	TRBJ2-7	TRBV2	NA
TGTGCCAGCAGGGCGGAGCGAGGCACAGATACGCAGTATTTT	CASRAERGTDTQYF	NA	TRBJ2-3	TRBV6-4	NA
TGCGCCAGCAGCCAAGGGACAGGAGAGACCCAGTACTTC	CASSQGTGETQYF	TRBD1	TRBJ2-5	TRBV4-1	many
TGTGCCAGCAGTTTATCCCAGGGGGCAAACGAGCAGTACTTC	CASSLSQGANEQYF	TRBD1	TRBJ2-7	TRBV27	NA
TGTGCCAGCAGTTATTTTGGGCCGGCGACAGATACGCAGTATTTT	CASSYFGPATDTQYF	NA	TRBJ2-3	TRBV2	few
TGCGCCAGCAGGGCCTTGGTTGCTAGCGGGACAAACTACAATGAGCAGTTCTTC	CASRALVASGTNYNEQFF	TRBD2	TRBJ2-1	TRBV5-1	NA
TGTGCCAGCAGCTCCCAAGGGGGTATCAATCAGCCCCAGCATTTT	CASSSQGGINQPQHF	NA	TRBJ1-5	TRBV11-2	NA
TGTGCCAGCAGCCCTCATACCCGTGAAAAACTGTTTTTT	CASSPHTREKLFF	NA	TRBJ1-4	TRBV7-2	NA
TGCGCCAGCAGCCAAGATCCGGGGGCCTACAGTGAGCAGTACTTC	CASSQDPGAYSEQYF	NA	TRBJ2-7	TRBV4-1	NA
TGTGCCAGCAAAAGGGGGCTCTACGAGCAGTACTTC	CASKRGLYEQYF	TRBD1	TRBJ2-7	TRBV12-3/TRBV12-4	many
TGTGCCTCCAGCCCCCACGGGACAGGGGTAGATCAGCCCCAGCATTTT	CASSPHGTGVDQPQHF	TRBD1	TRBJ1-5	TRBV30	NA
TGTGCCACCAGCAGAGCTACGAGTGAGCAGTTCTTC	CATSRATSEQFF	NA	TRBJ2-1	TRBV15	few
TGTGCCAGCTTCCCTAACAGGGGAGGTGGCTCTCGGTACTTC	CASFPNRGGGSRYF	NA	TRBJ2-7	TRBV11-2	few
TGTGCCAGCAGTTTTGACGGGGTTGATGGCTACACCTTC	CASSFDGVDGYTF	NA	TRBJ1-2	TRBV12-3/TRBV12-4	few
TGCGCCAGCAGCTTGTGGTACGGGGGGGACACTGAAGCTTTCTTT	CASSLWYGGDTEAFF	NA	TRBJ1-1	TRBV5-1	NA
TGCAGTGCTCAGCCGGGACGGGGAAACACTGAAGCTTTCTTT	CSAQPGRGNTEAFF	NA	TRBJ1-1	TRBV20-1	few
TGCAGTGCTACCCGACAGGGGGCGGGGGATGGCTACACCTTC	CSATRQGAGDGYTF	TRBD1	TRBJ1-2	TRBV20-1	NA
TGTGCCAGCAGCTTAGCTAGCGGGGGGAGCACCGGGGAGCTGTTTTTT	CASSLASGGSTGELFF	TRBD2	TRBJ2-2	TRBV11-1	NA
TGTGCCAGCAGTTTAGACTCTAGCGGGAGCCACGAGCAGTACTTC	CASSLDSSGSHEQYF	TRBD2	TRBJ2-7	TRBV12-3/TRBV12-4	NA
TGCAGCGTTGAAGGGGGAAACATTAATGGCTACACCTTC	CSVEGGNINGYTF	NA	TRBJ1-2	TRBV29-1	NA
TGCAGCGTAGAGGGACAACTAGCGGCTGAAGCTTTCTTT	CSVEGQLAAEAFF	NA	TRBJ1-1	TRBV29-1	NA
TGCAGTGCGCGGTCGGGACTAGCGGGAGACACAGATACGCAGTATTTT	CSARSGLAGDTDTQYF	TRBD2	TRBJ2-3	TRBV20-1	NA
TGTACCAGCACCCCAGGGGAGGGAGTCCAAGAGACCCAGTACTTC	CTSTPGEGVQETQYF	NA	TRBJ2-5	TRBV5-4	NA
TGCAGTGCCCCCGGGACTAGAAGCTACGAGCAGTACTTC	CSAPGTRSYEQYF	TRBD2	TRBJ2-7	TRBV20-1	few
TGCAGTGCTAGAGTTCAGGGGGCGCGGGACACTGAAGCTTTCTTT	CSARVQGARDTEAFF	TRBD1	TRBJ1-1	TRBV20-1	NA
TGCAGCGTTGAGACCTCCGGGACGGCCACAGATACGCAGTATTTT	CSVETSGTATDTQYF	NA	TRBJ2-3	TRBV29-1	NA
TGCAGTGCTAGTATAACGGGAGCGGACTACGAGCAGTACTTC	CSASITGADYEQYF	NA	TRBJ2-7	TRBV20-1	NA
TGTGCCAGCAGCTCGCTGGACAGGATCGGCTATGGCTACACCTTC	CASSSLDRIGYGYTF	TRBD1	TRBJ1-2	TRBV7-2	few
TGTGCCAGCAGGGGGGGGACGACCTACAATGGGCAGTTCTTC	CASRGGTTYNGQFF	TRBD2	TRBJ2-1	TRBV3-1	NA
TGTGCCAGCTCACCTGGACTAGCGGGAGTTGATACGCAGTATTTT	CASSPGLAGVDTQYF	TRBD2	TRBJ2-3	TRBV18	many
TGTGCCAGCAGCCTCCGGGACCGAGGCCCTTATGGCTACACCTTC	CASSLRDRGPYGYTF	NA	TRBJ1-2	TRBV3-1	NA
TGTGCCAGCAGTTTGATTGGCCTAGCGGCCCCTTACGAGCAGTACTTC	CASSLIGLAAPYEQYF	TRBD2	TRBJ2-7	TRBV27	few
TGTGCCAGCAGCGTCATGGCTAGCGGACGCACAGATACGCAGTATTTT	CASSVMASGRTDTQYF	TRBD2	TRBJ2-3	TRBV9	NA
TGCAGTGCTAGAGAAGGGCAGGGAAGGGGAGCTTTCTTT	CSAREGQGRGAFF	NA	TRBJ1-1	TRBV20-1	NA
TGTGACAGCATGAGCGATACGCAGTATTTT	CDSMSDTQYF	NA	TRBJ2-3	TRBV6-1	NA
TGCGCCAGCAGCCTATACGCAGGGGAGCAGTACTTC	CASSLYAGEQYF	NA	TRBJ2-7	TRBV5-1	NA
TGCGGTGCTAGGGGTACAGGGGGGCAAGAGACCCAGTACTTC	CGARGTGGQETQYF	TRBD1	TRBJ2-5	TRBV20-1	once
TGCGCCAGCAGCTCTCTTGGAACGACCCGAGAGACCCAGTACTTC	CASSSLGTTRETQYF	NA	TRBJ2-5	TRBV5-1	few
TGTGCCAGCAGCTTAGGATGGGGCCCTCTCGTTCCGGACAGAGGCTCGCAGTTCTTC	CASSLGWGPLVPDRGSQFF	NA	TRBJ2-1	TRBV7-9	NA
TGTGCCAGCAGTCCGGGGGACCGGGATACGCAGTATTTT	CASSPGDRDTQYF	NA	TRBJ2-3	TRBV6-1	NA
TGTGTCAGCAGTCCCCCCTTCGCGGACCCTAGCACAGATACGCAGTATTTT	CVSSPPFADPSTDTQYF	NA	TRBJ2-3	TRBV27	NA
TGTGCCAGCAGTTCCTCCCACGGGGGCCAAGAGACCCAGTACTTC	CASSSSHGGQETQYF	NA	TRBJ2-5	TRBV12-3/TRBV12-4	NA